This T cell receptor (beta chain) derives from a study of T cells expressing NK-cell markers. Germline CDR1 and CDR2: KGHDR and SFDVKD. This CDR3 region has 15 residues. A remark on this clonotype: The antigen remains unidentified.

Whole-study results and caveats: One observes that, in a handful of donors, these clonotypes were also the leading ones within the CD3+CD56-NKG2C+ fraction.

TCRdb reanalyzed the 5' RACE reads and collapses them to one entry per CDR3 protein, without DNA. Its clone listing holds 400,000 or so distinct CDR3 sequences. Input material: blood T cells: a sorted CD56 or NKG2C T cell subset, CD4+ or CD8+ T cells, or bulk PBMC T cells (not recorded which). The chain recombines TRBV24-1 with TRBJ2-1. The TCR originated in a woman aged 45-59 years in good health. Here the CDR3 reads CATREGGGPYNEQFF.